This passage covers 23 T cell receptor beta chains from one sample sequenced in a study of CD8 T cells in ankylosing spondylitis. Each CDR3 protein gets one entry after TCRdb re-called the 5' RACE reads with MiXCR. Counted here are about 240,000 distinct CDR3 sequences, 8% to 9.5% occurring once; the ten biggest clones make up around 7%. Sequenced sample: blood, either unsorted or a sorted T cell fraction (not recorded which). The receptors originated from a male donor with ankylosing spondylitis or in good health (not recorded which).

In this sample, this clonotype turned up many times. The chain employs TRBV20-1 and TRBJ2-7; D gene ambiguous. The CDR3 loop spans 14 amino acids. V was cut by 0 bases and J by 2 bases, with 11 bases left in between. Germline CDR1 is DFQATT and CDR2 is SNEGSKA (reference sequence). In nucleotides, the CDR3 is TGCAGTGCTAGAGAGGTAGTCAGTGCCTACGAGCAGTACTTC. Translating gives CSAREVVSAYEQYF.

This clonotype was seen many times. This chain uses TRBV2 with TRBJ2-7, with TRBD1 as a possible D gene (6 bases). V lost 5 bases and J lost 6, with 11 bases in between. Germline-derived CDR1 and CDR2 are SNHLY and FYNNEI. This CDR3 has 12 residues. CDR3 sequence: CASSSQGLEQYF. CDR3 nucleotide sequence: TGTGCCAGCAGTTCACAGGGTCTCGAGCAGTACTTC. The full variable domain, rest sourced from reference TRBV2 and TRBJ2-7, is EPEVTQTPSHQVTQMGQEVILRCVPISNHLYFYWYRQILGQKVEFLVSFYNNEISEKSEIFDDQFSVERPDGSNFTLKIRSTKLEDSAMYFCASSSQGLEQYFGPGTRLTVT.

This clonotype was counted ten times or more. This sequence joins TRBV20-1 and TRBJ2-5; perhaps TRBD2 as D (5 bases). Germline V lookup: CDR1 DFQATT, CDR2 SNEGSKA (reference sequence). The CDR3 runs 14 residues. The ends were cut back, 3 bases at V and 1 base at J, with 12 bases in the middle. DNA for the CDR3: TGCAGTGCTAGTCCCGGGAACCTCCAAGAGACCCAGTACTTC. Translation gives CSASPGNLQETQYF.

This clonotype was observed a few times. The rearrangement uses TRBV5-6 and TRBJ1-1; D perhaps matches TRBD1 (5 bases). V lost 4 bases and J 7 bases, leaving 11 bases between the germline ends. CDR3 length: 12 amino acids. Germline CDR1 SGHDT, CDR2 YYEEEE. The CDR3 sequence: CASSLGQFEAFF. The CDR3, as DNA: TGTGCCAGCAGCCTCGGACAATTTGAAGCTTTCTTT.

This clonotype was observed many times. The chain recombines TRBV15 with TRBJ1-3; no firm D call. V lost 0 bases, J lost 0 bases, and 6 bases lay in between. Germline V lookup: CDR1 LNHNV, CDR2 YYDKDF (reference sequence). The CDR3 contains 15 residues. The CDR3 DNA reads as TGTGCCACCAGCAGAGACGGGTACTCTGGAAACACCATATATTTT. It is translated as CATSRDGYSGNTIYF.

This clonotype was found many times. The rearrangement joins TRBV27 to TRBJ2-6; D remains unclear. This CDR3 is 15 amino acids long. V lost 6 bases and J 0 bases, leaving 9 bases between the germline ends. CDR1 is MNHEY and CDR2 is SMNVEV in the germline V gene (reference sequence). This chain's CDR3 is CASSSLGSGANVLTF. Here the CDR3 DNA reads TGTGCCAGCAGCTCCCTGGGCTCTGGGGCCAACGTCCTGACTTTC.

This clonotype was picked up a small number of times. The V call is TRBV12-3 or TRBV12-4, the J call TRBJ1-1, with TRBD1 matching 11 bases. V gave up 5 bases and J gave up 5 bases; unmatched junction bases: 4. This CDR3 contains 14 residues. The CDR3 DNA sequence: TGTGCCAGCAGTAAGGACAGGGGGCATACTGAAGCTTTCTTT. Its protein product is CASSKDRGHTEAFF.

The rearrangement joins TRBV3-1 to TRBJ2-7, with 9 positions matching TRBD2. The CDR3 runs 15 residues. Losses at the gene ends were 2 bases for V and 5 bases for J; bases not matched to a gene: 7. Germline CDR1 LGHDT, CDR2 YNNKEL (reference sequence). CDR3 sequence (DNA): TGTGCCAGCAGCCAATGGCGGGAGGGCCGACACGAGCAGTACTTC. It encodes CASSQWREGRHEQYF.

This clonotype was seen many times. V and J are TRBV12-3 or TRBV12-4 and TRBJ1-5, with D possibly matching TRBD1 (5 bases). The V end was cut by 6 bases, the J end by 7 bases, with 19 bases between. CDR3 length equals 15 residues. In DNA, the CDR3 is TGTGCCAGCAGCTTGACTGGGGGGAGGTACCAGCCCCAGCATTTT. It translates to CASSLTGGRYQPQHF.

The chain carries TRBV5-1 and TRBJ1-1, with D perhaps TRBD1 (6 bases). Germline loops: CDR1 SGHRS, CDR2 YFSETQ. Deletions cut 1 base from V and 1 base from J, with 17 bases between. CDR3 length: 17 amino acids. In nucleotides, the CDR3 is TGCGCCAGCAGCTTGATTTGGGGGCGGGTACCGAACACTGAAGCTTTCTTT. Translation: CASSLIWGRVPNTEAFF.

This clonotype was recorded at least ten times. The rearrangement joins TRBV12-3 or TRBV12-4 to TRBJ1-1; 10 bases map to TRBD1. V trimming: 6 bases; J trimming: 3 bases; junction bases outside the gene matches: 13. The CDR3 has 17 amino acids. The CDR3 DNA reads TGTGCCAGCAGCTCCGGGACAGGGGTTATTTTGGACACTGAAGCTTTCTTT. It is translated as CASSSGTGVILDTEAFF.

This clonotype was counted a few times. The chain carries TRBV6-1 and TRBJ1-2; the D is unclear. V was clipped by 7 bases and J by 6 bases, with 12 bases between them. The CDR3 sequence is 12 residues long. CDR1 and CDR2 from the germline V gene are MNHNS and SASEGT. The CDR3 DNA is TGTGCCAGCACCCGCGGATCACATGGCTACACCTTC. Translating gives CASTRGSHGYTF.

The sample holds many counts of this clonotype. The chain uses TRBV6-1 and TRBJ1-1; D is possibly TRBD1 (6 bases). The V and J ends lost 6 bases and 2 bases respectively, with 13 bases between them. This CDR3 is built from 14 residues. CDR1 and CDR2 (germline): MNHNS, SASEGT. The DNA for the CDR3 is TGTGCCAGCAGCAATGACAGGTTTAACACTGAAGCTTTCTTT. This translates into CASSNDRFNTEAFF.

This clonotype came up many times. CDR3 nucleotide sequence: TGTGCCAGCAGTGAGGGGGAACAGTATGGCTACACCTTC. It translates to CASSEGEQYGYTF. This chain connects TRBV6-1 to TRBJ1-2; D is possibly TRBD1 (5 bases). V gave up 3 bases and J gave up 5 bases, with 10 bases separating them. Germline lookup yields CDR1 MNHNS and CDR2 SASEGT. CDR3 length: 13 amino acids.

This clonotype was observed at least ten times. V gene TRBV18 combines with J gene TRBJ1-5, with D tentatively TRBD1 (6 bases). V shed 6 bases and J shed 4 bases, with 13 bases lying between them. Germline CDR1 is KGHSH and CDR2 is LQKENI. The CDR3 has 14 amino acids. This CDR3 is CASSPTGQNQPQHF. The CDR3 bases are TGTGCCAGCTCGCCAACAGGGCAGAATCAGCCCCAGCATTTT.

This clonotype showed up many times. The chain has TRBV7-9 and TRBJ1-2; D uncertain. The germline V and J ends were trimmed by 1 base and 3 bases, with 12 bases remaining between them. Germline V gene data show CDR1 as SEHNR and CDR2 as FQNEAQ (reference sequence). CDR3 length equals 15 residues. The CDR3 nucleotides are TGTGCCAGCAGCTTAGACAGTCAAACTTACTATGGCTACACCTTC. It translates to CASSLDSQTYYGYTF.

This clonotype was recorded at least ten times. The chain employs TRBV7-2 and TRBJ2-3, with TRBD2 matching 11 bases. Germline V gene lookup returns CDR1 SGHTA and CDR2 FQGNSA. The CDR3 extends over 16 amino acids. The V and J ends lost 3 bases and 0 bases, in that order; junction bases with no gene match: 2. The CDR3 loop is CASSFRLAGSTDTQYF. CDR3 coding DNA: TGTGCCAGCAGCTTCCGACTAGCGGGGAGCACAGATACGCAGTATTTT.

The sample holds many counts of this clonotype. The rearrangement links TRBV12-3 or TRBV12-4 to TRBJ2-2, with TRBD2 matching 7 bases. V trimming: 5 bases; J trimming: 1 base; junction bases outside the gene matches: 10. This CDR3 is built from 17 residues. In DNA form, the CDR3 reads TGTGCCAGCAGTCACCTGGGGGGGAGGAGGAACACCGGGGAGCTGTTTTTT. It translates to CASSHLGGRRNTGELFF.

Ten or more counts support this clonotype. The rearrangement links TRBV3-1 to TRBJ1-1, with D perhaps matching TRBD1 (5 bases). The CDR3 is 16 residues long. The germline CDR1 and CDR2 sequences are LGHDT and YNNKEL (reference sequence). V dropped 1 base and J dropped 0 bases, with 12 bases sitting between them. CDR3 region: CASSQGGSYMNTEAFF. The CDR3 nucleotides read TGTGCCAGCAGCCAAGGGGGGAGCTATATGAACACTGAAGCTTTCTTT.

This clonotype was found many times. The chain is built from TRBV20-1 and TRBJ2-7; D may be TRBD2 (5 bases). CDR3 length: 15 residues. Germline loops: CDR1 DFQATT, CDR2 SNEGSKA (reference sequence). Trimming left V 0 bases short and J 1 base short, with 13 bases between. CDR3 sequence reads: CSARDGSAGSYEQYF. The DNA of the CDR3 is TGCAGTGCTAGAGATGGGAGCGCGGGTTCCTACGAGCAGTACTTC.

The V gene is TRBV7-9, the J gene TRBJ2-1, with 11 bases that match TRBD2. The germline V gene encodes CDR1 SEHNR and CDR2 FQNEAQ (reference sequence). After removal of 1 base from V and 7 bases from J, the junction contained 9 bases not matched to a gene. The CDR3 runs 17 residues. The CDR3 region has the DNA TGTGCCAGCAGCTTAGAGGGGACTAGCGGAGGCTTGAATGAGCAGTTCTTC. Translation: CASSLEGTSGGLNEQFF.

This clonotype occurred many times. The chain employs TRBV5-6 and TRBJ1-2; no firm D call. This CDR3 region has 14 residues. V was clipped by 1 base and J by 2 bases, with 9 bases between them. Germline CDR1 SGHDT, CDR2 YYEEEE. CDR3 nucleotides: TGTGCCAGCAGCTTGAGTCCTGAGAACTATGGCTACACCTTC. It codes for CASSLSPENYGYTF.

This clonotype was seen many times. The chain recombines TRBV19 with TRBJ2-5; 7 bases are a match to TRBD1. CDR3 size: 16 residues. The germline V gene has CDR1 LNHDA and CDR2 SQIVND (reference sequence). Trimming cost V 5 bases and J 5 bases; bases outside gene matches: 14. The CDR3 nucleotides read TGTGCCAGTAGTCCTCCGGGACAGCCTTTCGAGGAGACCCAGTACTTC. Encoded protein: CASSPPGQPFEETQYF.